This entry concerns a single TCR beta chain. Its antigen remains undetermined. It has no much larger one-base neighbor in the sample; base qualities were not kept. For sequencing of the TCRbeta CDR3 region, genomic DNA was extracted from the sorted cells. The immunoSEQ Assay was used to sequence the TCRbeta CDR3 regions. The clones in this table, taken by TCRdb from immuneACCESS, are in-frame only. Not every clone is retained; where verified, under half of the shortfall comes from an unresolved V gene, and the cause of the rest is unknown. For this sample there are 80,000 or so clones; 70% to 90% appear just once. The top ten constitute roughly 8% of the sample. The sample is drawn from a study of OX40 agonist ivuxolimab in advanced cancers. Background on the whole study: The costimulatory receptor OX40 (CD134) was targeted by ivuxolimab, a fully human IgG2 agonistic monoclonal antibody. Patients were allowed to have had prior anti-PD-1, anti-PD-L1 or anti-CTLA-4 therapy, and about 40% of the dose-escalation patients had been treated with checkpoint inhibitors. Partial responses occurred in three dose-escalation patients, of whom one had hepatocellular carcinoma and two had cutaneous melanoma. Peripheral TCRbeta sequencing was intended to test whether TCR sequence diversity was altered and clonal T-cell expansion was caused by ivuxolimab. Of the approximately 53 patients in dose escalation, about 20 had hepatocellular carcinoma, about 15 had melanoma, 9 had renal cell carcinoma and 9 had head and neck cancer. The dose-escalation cohort was 82.7% male with a mean age of approximately 59 years, ranging from about 20 to 85. The paper describes the monotherapy dose-escalation part (N of about 47 patients) of the phase I trial of ivuxolimab. Intravenous ivuxolimab was administered to patients every 2 weeks at six dose levels: 0.01, 0.1, 0.3, 1.5, 3 and 10 mg/kg.

Broader findings and caveats from the paper: In the 0.1-3.0 mg/kg groups, partial responders had among the lowest normalized peripheral clonal expansion, particularly in CD8+ T cells. After ivuxolimab, expanded clones were on average more numerous among CD8+ T cells than among CD4+ T cells. Antigen specificity was not determined for the clonally expanded peripheral T cells. Low levels of normalized T-cell clonal expansion were also shown by some nonresponding patients. At doses from 0.1 to 3.0 mg/kg, clonal expansion was seen in both CD4+ and CD8+ blood T cells between baseline and week 6.

Trimming costs V 1 base and J 9 bases, and their ends lie 13 bases apart. CDR1 and CDR2 were assigned from the germline V gene as SGHTA and FQGNSA. The CDR3 measures 13 amino acids from cysteine to phenylalanine. Of all the DNA, just the CDR3 is kept, 39 bases in frame from base 1. The trial excluded patients who had a history of autoimmune disease or who were on systemic immunosuppression. Peripheral blood for TCR sequencing was drawn from every dose cohort at baseline, at cycle 4 day 1 and at cycle 7 day 1. Samples came from an open-label, multicenter, first-in-human phase I dose-escalation trial of ivuxolimab. Adults with locally advanced or metastatic melanoma, renal cell carcinoma, hepatocellular carcinoma or head and neck squamous cell carcinoma were enrolled in the trial. Before TCR sequencing, CD4+ and CD8+ T cells were separately sorted from peripheral blood.

The chain is made from TRBV7-2 and TRBJ2-7; the D gene assignment is ambiguous. The clonotype comes from an adult with an advanced solid tumor such as melanoma, head and neck, liver or kidney cancer. The sample in question was CD4+ or CD8+ T cells sorted from blood, obtained in a trial of the OX40 agonist ivuxolimab. For the CDR3, the sequence is CASSLGRGIGQYF. The sequenced DNA is TGTGCCAGCAGCTTAGGTCGCGGAATTGGGCAGTACTTC.